Presented here are 32 T cell receptor beta chains from one specimen sequenced in a study of blood T cell repertoires in COVID-19. Data came from immunoSEQ multiplex PCR; TCRdb stores just in-frame clones and leaves some out. This table holds just under 150,000 clones, approximately 90% found once. Source material: peripheral blood. The source is a human donor in a cohort sampled during active COVID-19.

The rearrangement uses TRBV11-2 and TRBJ1-4, with 8 bases matching TRBD1. The CDR3 extends over 14 amino acids. Looked up from germline, CDR1 is SGHAT and CDR2 is FQNNGV. Unmatched junction bases numbered 8, after V lost 6 bases and J lost 8 bases. CDR3 residues: CASSSQGVGEKLFF. CDR3 in DNA: TGTGCCAGCAGTTCACAGGGGGTGGGAGAAAAACTGTTTTTT.

J is TRBJ1-4 and V is TRBV6-1, with TRBD1 identical over 10 bases. From germline, CDR1 is MNHNS and CDR2 SASEGT. Unmatched junction bases numbered 6, after V lost 1 base and J lost 7 bases. The CDR3 runs 16 residues. CDR3 region: CASSEEVTGGFEKLFF. The CDR3 bases are TGTGCCAGCAGTGAAGAAGTGACAGGGGGCTTTGAAAAACTGTTTTTT.

The rearrangement links TRBV5-5 to TRBJ2-3, with 12 positions matching TRBD2. Germline V gene data show CDR1 as SGHKS and CDR2 as YYEKEE (reference sequence). This CDR3 is built from 18 residues. The trim removed 1 base at V and 0 bases at J, leaving 6 bases unmatched. The CDR3: CASSLRLAGASSTDTQYF. The CDR3 bases are TGTGCCAGCAGCTTGCGACTAGCGGGGGCCTCTAGCACAGATACGCAGTATTTT.

The chain carries TRBV10-2 and TRBJ1-2; D is perhaps TRBD1 (5 bases). With 0 bases removed from V and 6 bases from J, the gap between germline ends came to 11 bases. Germline V gene sequence: CDR1 WSHSY, CDR2 SAAADI. This CDR3 has 14 residues. For the CDR3, the DNA is TGCGCCAGCAGTGAGTCTTCAGGGTGGAATGGCTACACCTTC. The encoded protein is CASSESSGWNGYTF.

In DNA form, the CDR3 reads TGTGCCAGCATCTCGGCCTACGGGAGGACCGGGGAGCTGTTTTTT. Encoded protein: CASISAYGRTGELFF. This sequence joins TRBV7-2 and TRBJ2-2, with 7 bases matching TRBD2. V was clipped by 7 bases and J by 5 bases; unmatched bases: 10. CDR3 length equals 15 residues. Per the germline V gene, CDR1 is SGHTA and CDR2 is FQGNSA.

The rearrangement joins TRBV2 to TRBJ2-3, with 7 nucleotides matching TRBD1. V gave up 8 bases and J gave up 3 bases; unmatched junction bases: 2. The CDR3 totals 12 residues. Germline CDR1 SNHLY, CDR2 FYNNEI. The CDR3: CASGTATDTQYF. CDR3 DNA sequence: TGTGCCAGCGGGACAGCGACAGATACGCAGTATTTT.

This clone has a handful of counts. This chain joins TRBV10-3 and TRBJ2-7; D unclear. Trimming removed 5 bases at V and 2 bases at J, with 4 bases between. The CDR3 sequence is 11 residues long. Germline assignment: CDR1 ENHRY and CDR2 SYGVKD. CDR3 in amino acids: CAISTAYEQYF. CDR3 nucleotide sequence: TGTGCCATCAGTACAGCCTACGAGCAGTACTTC.

The chain couples TRBV7-6 to TRBJ2-1; 8 bases agree with TRBD2. Germline V gene lookup returns CDR1 SGHVS and CDR2 FNYEAQ. This CDR3 has 14 amino acids. V was clipped by 5 bases and J by 5 bases; unmatched bases: 5. CDR3 sequence reads: CASSEKRGNNEQFF. CDR3 DNA sequence: TGTGCCAGCAGCGAGAAGCGGGGGAACAATGAGCAGTTCTTC. The full variable domain, completed using reference TRBV7-6 and TRBJ2-1, is GAGVSQSPRYKVTKRGQDVALRCDPISGHVSLYWYRQALGQGPEFLTYFNYEAQQDKSGLPNDRFSAERPEGSISTLTIQRTEQRDSAMYRCASSEKRGNNEQFFGPGTRLTVL.

This clone was picked up one time. The V call is TRBV6-1, the J call TRBJ2-3, with TRBD2 identical over 13 bases. CDR3 size: 16 residues. CDR1 and CDR2 (germline): MNHNS, SASEGT. Trimming removed 4 bases from V and 4 bases from J; junction bases left unmatched: 5. Written as DNA, the CDR3 is TGTGCCAGCAGTGGACGGACTAGCGGGGGCCCAGATACGCAGTATTTT. Its translation: CASSGRTSGGPDTQYF.

V gene TRBV6-2 or TRBV6-3 combines with J gene TRBJ2-1; the match to TRBD2 covers 10 bases. The CDR3 extends over 15 amino acids. Germline loops: CDR1 MNHEY, CDR2 SVGEGT. With 0 bases clipped from V and 8 bases from J, the junction kept 4 bases outside the gene matches. The CDR3 DNA reads TGTGCCAGCAGTTACTCAGCGGGGGGGCCGGATGAGCAGTTCTTC. Translated, it gives CASSYSAGGPDEQFF.

Concerning this clone itself: Other DNA sequences in this specimen translate into the identical CDR3. This chain uses TRBV12-3 or TRBV12-4 with TRBJ2-7; possible D gene TRBD1, 6 bases. Trimming pared 5 bases from V and 1 base from J, leaving 9 bases between. CDR3 size: 13 residues. The CDR3: CASSPTGSYEQYF. The CDR3 nucleotides are TGTGCCAGCAGTCCGACAGGTTCCTACGAGCAGTACTTC.

The chain links TRBV5-4 to TRBJ2-3; 12 positions match TRBD2. Germline loops: CDR1 SGHNT, CDR2 YYREEE (reference sequence). CDR3 length: 16 residues. The trim removed 4 bases at V and 3 bases at J, leaving 6 bases unmatched. CDR3 DNA sequence: TGTGCCAGCAGCCAGCTAGCGGGGGGGCCTACAGATACGCAGTATTTT. As protein: CASSQLAGGPTDTQYF.

The V call is TRBV2, the J call TRBJ2-5; weak D call: TRBD1 (6 bases). Germline V gives CDR1 SNHLY, CDR2 FYNNEI. This CDR3 is 13 amino acids long. Trimming took off 6 bases at V and 0 bases at J, with 8 bases between the two ends. CDR3 loop: CASRGAYQETQYF. DNA of the CDR3: TGTGCCAGCAGGGGGGCGTACCAAGAGACCCAGTACTTC. The variable domain in full, completed from reference TRBV2 and TRBJ2-5, reads EPEVTQTPSHQVTQMGQEVILRCVPISNHLYFYWYRQILGQKVEFLVSFYNNEISEKSEIFDDQFSVERPDGSNFTLKIRSTKLEDSAMYFCASRGAYQETQYFGPGTRLLVL.

The J gene is TRBJ2-1, the V gene TRBV4-2; 7 nucleotides line up with TRBD2. This CDR3 spans 16 amino acids. Germline CDR1 is LGHNA and CDR2 is YNFKEQ. After removal of 1 base from V and 4 bases from J, the junction contained 7 bases not matched to a gene. DNA of the CDR3: TGTGCCAGCAGCCAAGCGGGAGCGGGGCGGTACAATGAGCAGTTCTTC. Translating gives CASSQAGAGRYNEQFF.

This chain connects TRBV11-2 to TRBJ2-7; TRBD1 might be the D (5 bases). The CDR3 covers 16 residues. Germline CDR1 reads SGHAT; CDR2 reads FQNNGV. Trimming shortened V by 0 bases and J by 2 bases, and 14 bases separated the two germline ends. The DNA for the CDR3 is TGTGCCAGCAGCTTAGAGGGGCCAGTGTTTCCCTACGAGCAGTACTTC. Translated: CASSLEGPVFPYEQYF.

This clone was seen a few times. The rearrangement links TRBV10-3 to TRBJ2-5, with 11 bases that match TRBD1. CDR3 length: 14 residues. From germline, CDR1 is ENHRY and CDR2 SYGVKD. J was trimmed by 4 bases and V by 4 bases; bases with no gene match: 2. The CDR3 DNA reads TGTGCCATCAGTGGGGGACAGGGGGGAGAGACCCAGTACTTC. Translated, it gives CAISGGQGGETQYF.

The chain uses TRBV18 and TRBJ2-5; D perhaps matches TRBD2 (6 bases). V was clipped by 1 base and J by 1 base, with 10 bases between them. CDR1 and CDR2 from the germline V gene are KGHSH and LQKENI. CDR3 length: 15 residues. CDR3 in DNA: TGTGCCAGCTCACCACTAGCGGATTTCCAAGAGACCCAGTACTTC. Protein: CASSPLADFQETQYF.

The rearrangement joins TRBV9 to TRBJ2-7; D is possibly TRBD2 (6 bases). CDR1 SGDLS and CDR2 YYNGEE come from the germline V gene. The CDR3 is 16 amino acids. Trimming removed 0 bases from V and 2 bases from J, with 15 bases in between. The chain's CDR3 is CASSVASGGAAYEQYF. The CDR3 DNA reads TGTGCCAGCAGCGTAGCTTCTGGCGGGGCGGCCTACGAGCAGTACTTC.

This chain links TRBV18 with TRBJ2-1; tentative D call: TRBD2 (5 bases). The V end was cut by 3 bases, the J end by 7 bases, with 19 bases between. The CDR3 length is 16 residues. Per germline, CDR1 KGHSH and CDR2 LQKENI. CDR3 protein: CASSPREPKLGNEQFF. The CDR3 DNA follows: TGTGCCAGCTCACCCCGGGAACCCAAATTGGGAAATGAGCAGTTCTTC. Variable domain in full (rest from reference TRBV18 and TRBJ2-1): NAGVMQNPRHLVRRRGQEARLRCSPMKGHSHVYWYRQLPEEGLKFMVYLQKENIIDESGMPKERFSAEFPKEGPSILRIQQVVRGDSAAYFCASSPREPKLGNEQFFGPGTRLTVL.

This clone has a single count. Other DNA sequences in the sample encode the same CDR3. The gene calls are TRBV5-1 and TRBJ1-4, with a tentative D call TRBD1 (5 bases). The CDR3 length is 13 residues. V lost 0 bases and J 7 bases, leaving 7 bases between the germline ends. Germline values: CDR1 SGHRS, CDR2 YFSETQ. The CDR3 protein is CASSLGQGEKLFF. DNA of the CDR3: TGCGCCAGCAGCTTGGGGCAGGGTGAAAAACTGTTTTTT.

The J gene is TRBJ1-2, the V gene TRBV27; D possibly corresponds to TRBD1 (5 bases). This CDR3 spans 13 amino acids. Trimming removed 1 base from V and 8 bases from J, with 11 bases in between. Germline assignment: CDR1 MNHEY and CDR2 SMNVEV (reference sequence). The CDR3 bases are TGTGCCAGCAGTTTATGGGGGGGACGAGGCTACACCTTC. Residues: CASSLWGGRGYTF.

The chain links TRBV6-4 to TRBJ2-6; 8 nucleotides match TRBD1. Germline CDR1 reads MRHNA; CDR2 reads SNTAGT. With 8 bases clipped from V and 1 base from J, the junction kept 4 bases outside the gene matches. The CDR3 contains 15 residues. The CDR3 coding sequence is TGTGCCAGCGGGACAGGCCTATCTGGGGCCAACGTCCTGACTTTC. Translated, it gives CASGTGLSGANVLTF.

The chain uses TRBV2 and TRBJ1-6; maybe TRBD1 (5 bases). V shed 6 bases and J shed 6 bases, with 18 bases lying between them. The V gene's germline CDR1 is SNHLY and CDR2 FYNNEI. This CDR3 is built from 16 residues. CDR3 residues: CASSPDLGGTNSPLHF. The CDR3 nucleotides read TGTGCCAGCAGCCCCGATTTAGGAGGGACTAATTCACCCCTCCACTTT.

For the CDR3, the DNA is TGTGCCATCAGTGATTCAGCGGGGGGAGTGGAGACCCAGTACTTC. The encoded protein is CAISDSAGGVETQYF. The gene calls are TRBV10-3 and TRBJ2-5, with 9 nucleotides matching TRBD2. The CDR3 has 15 amino acids. V lost 3 bases, J lost 5 bases, and 7 bases stayed unmatched. CDR1 ENHRY and CDR2 SYGVKD come from the germline V gene.

The gene calls are TRBV29-1 and TRBJ2-4; 10 positions agree with TRBD1. The CDR3 extends over 12 amino acids. Germline CDR1 is SQVTM and CDR2 is ANQGSEA. Unmatched junction bases numbered 3, after V lost 5 bases and J lost 8 bases. CDR3 loop: CSVQDRGDIQYF. The DNA for the CDR3 is TGCAGCGTTCAGGACAGGGGGGACATTCAGTACTTC.

The V and J genes are TRBV7-9 and TRBJ2-7; 8 positions agree with TRBD1. Germline CDR1 is SEHNR and CDR2 is FQNEAQ (reference sequence). The junction had 9 bases not matched to a gene; V was cut back by 5 bases and J by 6 bases. The CDR3 is made up of 14 amino acids. This CDR3 is CASSPRTGMGEQYF. The CDR3 DNA reads TGTGCCAGCAGCCCGCGGACAGGGATGGGCGAGCAGTACTTC. Drawing the rest from reference TRBV7-9 and TRBJ2-7, the complete variable domain is DTGVSQNPRHKITKRGQNVTFRCDPISEHNRLYWYRQTLGQGPEFLTYFQNEAQLEKSRLLSDRFSAERPKGSFSTLEIQRTEQGDSAMYLCASSPRTGMGEQYFGPGTRLTVT.

The gene calls are TRBV7-9 and TRBJ1-3, with TRBD1 as a possible D gene (6 bases). Trimming removed 5 bases at V and 2 bases at J, with 10 bases between. Per germline, CDR1 SEHNR and CDR2 FQNEAQ (reference sequence). CDR3 size: 14 residues. The CDR3 DNA reads TGTGCCAGCAGCCTACAGGGTGCTGGAAACACCATATATTTT. Its protein is CASSLQGAGNTIYF.

The sample holds a few counts of this clone. The rearrangement joins TRBV18 to TRBJ1-5; TRBD1 aligns across 7 bases. J lost 2 bases, V lost 3 bases, and 7 bases had no gene match. The germline gives CDR1 KGHSH, CDR2 LQKENI. The CDR3 contains 16 residues. CDR3 sequence: CASSPERQGGNQPQHF. CDR3 in DNA: TGTGCCAGCTCACCTGAAAGACAGGGAGGCAATCAGCCCCAGCATTTT.

The genes are TRBV7-3 and TRBJ2-2, with TRBD2 as a possible D gene (7 bases). Between the trimmed V and J ends, which lost 4 bases and 2 bases, there was a span of 17 bases. This CDR3 is 17 amino acids long. The germline V gene encodes CDR1 SGHTA and CDR2 FQGTGA. CDR3 sequence: CASSSPPGGPNTGELFF. The CDR3 coding sequence is TGTGCCAGCAGCTCCCCTCCCGGGGGGCCCAACACCGGGGAGCTGTTTTTT.

The V and J genes are TRBV6-6 and TRBJ1-2; 8 nucleotides agree with TRBD1. Germline V lookup: CDR1 MNHNY, CDR2 SVGAGI (reference sequence). With V trimmed by 5 bases and J by 8 bases, 10 bases remained unmatched. The CDR3 loop spans 14 amino acids. Here the CDR3 reads CASSISDRAEGYTF. Here the CDR3 DNA reads TGTGCCAGCAGTATTTCGGACAGGGCGGAGGGCTACACCTTC.

The table lists this clone with a few counts. The rearrangement joins TRBV9 to TRBJ1-5; possibly TRBD1 for D (5 bases). The CDR3 covers 13 residues. Germline V gives CDR1 SGDLS, CDR2 YYNGEE. The ends were cut back, 2 bases at V and 9 bases at J, with 12 bases in the middle. CDR3 sequence (DNA): TGTGCCAGCAGCGTCACAGGCCGGCGGCCCCAGCATTTT. This gives the protein CASSVTGRRPQHF.

This clone has a single count. The genes are TRBV6-5 and TRBJ2-7, with 9 bases lining up with TRBD1. The CDR3 runs to 14 residues. Trimming took 7 bases from V and 0 from J; bases not matched to a gene: 4. CDR1 and CDR2 from the germline V gene are MNHEY and SVGAGI. CDR3 sequence (DNA): TGTGCCAGCACCGGACAGGGGTCCTCCTACGAGCAGTACTTC. Protein sequence: CASTGQGSSYEQYF.